The source of this T cell receptor beta chain is a study of shared clonotypes between healthy human individuals. The assay used deep level. TCRdb's copy holds only in-frame clones and misses some; the assay was immunoSEQ multiplex PCR. The sample contains approximately 2,000,000 clones, about 90% of which appear only once. The CDR3 has 17 amino acids. Germline CDR1 SEHNR, CDR2 FQNEAQ (reference sequence). With 5 bases clipped from V and 2 bases from J, the junction kept 12 bases outside the gene matches. In regard to this clone: The antigen remains undetermined.

Study-wide points: Some clonotypes were shared by all four sorted-subset donors, while others were not shared. The non-shared ones had lower generation probabilities than the shared ones.

The V gene is TRBV7-9, the J gene TRBJ2-5; 9 bases line up with TRBD1. The source of this sequence is a man younger than 35 in good health. Some clones in this sample may be carry-over from other donors' samples. Sequenced input: naive CD4+ T cells from PBMCs. Subset specified: CD45RA+ positively selected. CDR3 loop: CASSRVGQGIRQETQYF. Here the CDR3 DNA reads TGTGCCAGCAGCAGAGTCGGACAGGGGATTCGACAAGAGACCCAGTACTTC.